This TCR beta chain originates from a study of beta chain features in type 1 diabetes. This clone was picked up a small number of times. Averaging approximately 0.11 L, one heparinised blood draw was given by each donor. Expressed TCRB transcripts were sequenced because the entire RNA isolate underwent reverse transcription. Generated by immunoSEQ multiplex PCR, the TCRdb table keeps only in-frame clones and is missing some. Of about 360,000 clones listed, around 12% are singletons. There are 14 residues in the CDR3. CDR1 and CDR2 (germline): MDHEN, SYDVKM. V trimming: 7 bases; J trimming: 3 bases; junction bases outside the gene matches: 8.

The sample taken for sequencing was naive CD4+ T cells from blood. V is TRBV28 and J is TRBJ2-7, with 8 bases fitting TRBD2. This clonotype was sampled from a man younger than 30 in good health. DNA for the CDR3: TGTGCCAGCAAAACTAGCGGAGGGCTCTACGAGCAGTACTTC. Its translation is CASKTSGGLYEQYF.